The clone carrying this T cell receptor beta chain was detected only a few times. The antigen remains undetermined. Individual cDNA molecules were tagged with unique molecular identifiers. TCRdb redid the calling of the 5' RACE reads with MiXCR, one entry per CDR3 protein. The sample holds approximately 110,000 distinct CDR3 sequences, 14% to 15% seen once. Germline-derived CDR1 and CDR2 are SGHRS and YFSETQ. Trimming at V came to 4 bases and at J to 8 bases, leaving 8 bases not matched to a gene. The length of the CDR3 is 15 residues. The data were taken from a study of early T cells in non-severe SARS-CoV-2 infection. Study in general: Unpaired chains resulted from sequencing bulk RNA of unsorted whole blood. General study points: Clonotype matching in VDJdb favored anti-spike CD8 responses and did not capture private and CD4 specificities.

The receptor was isolated from an adult who was a healthcare worker with PCR-confirmed SARS-CoV-2 infection or an uninfected control (not recorded which). Sequencing input: whole blood. The chain joins TRBV5-1 to TRBJ2-1, with 11 nucleotides matching TRBD2. Here the CDR3 reads CASSPSSGGPYEQFF. The CDR3 nucleotides read TGCGCCAGCAGCCCCTCTAGCGGGGGGCCCTATGAGCAGTTCTTC.